The T cell receptor (beta chain) described here comes from a study of shared clonotypes between healthy human individuals. Across the whole study: Per donor, three plates held CD4 naive cells, three held CD4 memory, two held CD8 naive and one held CD8 memory.

From germline, CDR1 is MDHEN and CDR2 SYDVKM. J lost 7 bases, V lost 6 bases, and 15 bases had no gene match. The CDR3 extends over 16 amino acids. TCRdb keeps only in-frame clones here, not all; method: immunoSEQ multiplex PCR. This table holds fewer than 700,000 clones, about 95% found once. The naive CD8 fraction comprised CD45RO-negative cells positively selected for CCR7 and excluded terminally differentiated effector memory CD45RA+ cells. V is TRBV28 and J is TRBJ2-1, with 7 bases lining up with TRBD2. Sequenced: naive CD8+ T cells sorted from blood. The origin of this receptor is a woman aged 30 to 39 in good health. CDR3 sequence (DNA): TGTGCCAGCAGCGTATCGGAGCGGGATTTCGCGAATGAGCAGTTCTTC. Translation gives CASSVSERDFANEQFF.